Listed here are 16 T cell receptor beta chains from one sample, sequenced in a study of T cell changes during pregnancy in multiple sclerosis. Sequenced by immunoSEQ multiplex PCR; TCRdb stores in-frame clones only, minus some. The repertoire includes around 71,000 clones, more than 90% of them detected once, and over 1% sits in the top ten. The sequencing used peripheral blood, collected in the third trimester of pregnancy. The receptors shown here come from a female donor with multiple sclerosis, enrolled in a pregnancy study.

The V and J genes are TRBV2 and TRBJ1-4; D is possibly TRBD1 (5 bases). Between the trimmed V and J ends, which lost 4 bases and 3 bases, there was a span of 15 bases. Per germline, CDR1 SNHLY and CDR2 FYNNEI. The CDR3 sequence is 16 residues long. The CDR3 protein is CASSVRVQAPNEKLFF. The CDR3 DNA sequence: TGTGCCAGCAGTGTCCGGGTACAGGCACCTAATGAAAAACTGTTTTTT.

This sequence joins TRBV2 and TRBJ2-7; D is possibly TRBD1 (5 bases). The V end was cut by 5 bases, the J end by 0 bases, with 14 bases between. This CDR3 is built from 15 residues. Per germline, CDR1 SNHLY and CDR2 FYNNEI. CDR3 nucleotides: TGTGCCAGCAGTCATGGACATTACTACTCCTACGAGCAGTACTTC. It encodes CASSHGHYYSYEQYF.

This clone has just one count. The chain recombines TRBV7-9 with TRBJ1-2; the match to TRBD1 covers 8 bases. Germline-derived CDR1 and CDR2 are SEHNR and FQNEAQ (reference sequence). The CDR3 has 15 amino acids. Trimming removed 5 bases from V and 0 bases from J; junction bases left unmatched: 5. The CDR3 here is CASSTAGGSNYGYTF. CDR3 nucleotide sequence: TGTGCCAGCAGCACCGCAGGGGGCTCTAACTATGGCTACACCTTC.

The count of this clone is one. The DNA of the CDR3 is TGTGCCAGCAGTTCTACAGGGGCCCTGAACACTGAAGCTTTCTTT. Its protein product is CASSSTGALNTEAFF. The chain joins TRBV6-5 to TRBJ1-1; 7 bases agree with TRBD1. The length of the CDR3 is 15 residues. CDR1 is MNHEY and CDR2 is SVGAGI in the germline V gene. The trim removed 4 bases at V and 0 bases at J, leaving 5 bases unmatched.

V is TRBV5-1 and J is TRBJ1-1; 9 bases map to TRBD1. This CDR3 is built from 15 residues. In germline, CDR1 is SGHRS, CDR2 YFSETQ. Trimming cost V 0 bases and J 6 bases; bases outside gene matches: 6. The CDR3 nucleotides read TGCGCCAGCAGCTTGGATACAGGGGGCGGTTCTGAAGCTTTCTTT. Encoded protein: CASSLDTGGGSEAFF.

This sequence joins TRBV19 and TRBJ1-1, with TRBD1 as a possible D gene (6 bases). There are 14 residues in the CDR3. Germline assignment: CDR1 LNHDA and CDR2 SQIVND (reference sequence). Trimming took 4 bases from V and 5 from J, leaving 14 bases between them. Here the CDR3 reads CASSRGGAQTEAFF. The CDR3 nucleotides are TGTGCCAGTAGTAGAGGGGGGGCTCAAACTGAAGCTTTCTTT.

The V gene is TRBV28, the J gene TRBJ1-5; D gene uncertain. V was shortened by 2 bases and J by 4 bases, with 9 bases between the two germline ends. The CDR3 loop spans 14 amino acids. CDR1 is MDHEN, CDR2 SYDVKM, per germline. The CDR3 here is CASSLGQTNQPQHF. CDR3 bases: TGTGCCAGCAGTTTAGGGCAAACTAATCAGCCCCAGCATTTT.

The CDR3 bases are TGTGCCAGCAGCCAACCGGGACTAGCCTACAATGAGCAGTTCTTC. This codes for CASSQPGLAYNEQFF. This rearrangement joins TRBV14 to TRBJ2-1; 8 bases line up with TRBD2. After removal of 2 bases from V and 2 bases from J, the junction contained 2 bases not matched to a gene. This CDR3 spans 15 amino acids. Germline V gene data show CDR1 as SGHDN and CDR2 as FVKESK.

The chain carries TRBV27 and TRBJ2-3; 9 nucleotides match TRBD2. Trimming at V came to 4 bases and at J to 6 bases, leaving 2 bases not matched to a gene. The CDR3 totals 13 residues. CDR1 and CDR2 from the germline V gene are MNHEY and SMNVEV (reference sequence). The CDR3 spells CASSWREGDTQYF. CDR3 in DNA: TGTGCCAGCAGTTGGCGGGAGGGGGATACGCAGTATTTT.

V usage is TRBV2 and J usage is TRBJ1-3, with 8 bases matching TRBD1. Trimming removed 1 base from V and 0 bases from J; junction bases left unmatched: 5. CDR3 length equals 17 residues. Germline lookup yields CDR1 SNHLY and CDR2 FYNNEI. In DNA, the CDR3 is TGTGCCAGCAGTGAAGGGACAGGGTTTTTCTCTGGAAACACCATATATTTT. Encoded protein: CASSEGTGFFSGNTIYF.

The gene calls are TRBV19 and TRBJ2-7; 8 bases align to TRBD1. The germline V gene has CDR1 LNHDA and CDR2 SQIVND (reference sequence). The CDR3 spans 14 residues. V lost 6 bases to trimming and J lost 2 bases; unmatched junction nucleotides: 6. CDR3 sequence reads: CASSPGTGTYEQYF. The CDR3 DNA reads as TGTGCCAGTAGCCCCGGGACAGGCACCTACGAGCAGTACTTC.

The chain couples TRBV6-5 to TRBJ2-1; 11 nucleotides line up with TRBD2. The germline V gene encodes CDR1 MNHEY and CDR2 SVGAGI. V shed 5 bases, J shed 6 bases, and the junction held 6 bases outside the gene matches. The CDR3 has 15 residues. CDR3 bases: TGTGCCAGCAGTCCGCTAGCGGGAGGAGGCAATGAGCAGTTCTTC. Protein product: CASSPLAGGGNEQFF.

This clone was found once. The chain couples TRBV4-1 to TRBJ1-1; the match to TRBD1 covers 8 bases. This CDR3 is built from 18 residues. Per the germline V gene, CDR1 is MGHRA and CDR2 is YSYEKL. Trimming cost V 1 base and J 5 bases; bases outside gene matches: 15. The CDR3 DNA reads as TGCGCCAGCAGCCAAGCATTACAGGGGGGAGAATTTGGTACTGAAGCTTTCTTT. Translating gives CASSQALQGGEFGTEAFF.

On this clone itself: A read error may produce the germline difference seen at one junction end. The chain carries TRBV28 and TRBJ2-7, with D possibly being TRBD1 (5 bases). The germline V gene encodes CDR1 MDHEN and CDR2 SYDVKM. CDR3 size: 12 residues. In nucleotides, the CDR3 is TGTGCCAGCAGTTCGTCCCTCGGACACATAACCTTC. Encoded protein: CASSSSLGHITF.

In this sample, this clone turned up once. This chain uses TRBV27 with TRBJ2-2, with TRBD2 matching 10 bases. The J segment lost 6 bases and the V segment lost 2 bases, leaving 3 bases of the junction unmatched. CDR1 MNHEY and CDR2 SMNVEV come from the germline V gene (reference sequence). The CDR3 covers 15 residues. The CDR3, as DNA: TGTGCCAGCAGTTTACTAGCGGGAGTTGCCGGGGAGCTGTTTTTT. Its protein product is CASSLLAGVAGELFF.

V is TRBV29-1 and J is TRBJ2-1, with D perhaps TRBD2 (5 bases). V lost 5 bases to trimming and J lost 6 bases, with 17 bases between them. The CDR3 spans 14 residues. Germline CDR1 reads SQVTM; CDR2 reads ANQGSEA. CDR3 DNA: TGCAGCGTTTTTCCGGACTCCCCGGTCAATGAGCAGTTCTTC. This encodes CSVFPDSPVNEQFF.